The following is a T cell receptor (beta chain) sequence with its context. The entry originates in a study of blood T cell repertoires in COVID-19. Generated by immunoSEQ multiplex PCR, the TCRdb table keeps only in-frame clones and is missing some. The table has 300,000 to 350,000 clones, 90% to 95% seen once. Material for sequencing was peripheral blood. The clonotype was recovered from a woman in her late teens or twenties who had recovered from COVID-19.

CDR3 in amino acids: CASSSQSDTQYF. The CDR3 DNA sequence: TGTGCCAGCAGCTCACAGTCAGATACGCAGTATTTT. The chain combines TRBV7-2 with TRBJ2-3; D remains unclear. Germline-derived CDR1 and CDR2 are SGHTA and FQGNSA. The CDR3 is made up of 12 amino acids. Trimming pared 4 bases from V and 4 bases from J, leaving 6 bases between.